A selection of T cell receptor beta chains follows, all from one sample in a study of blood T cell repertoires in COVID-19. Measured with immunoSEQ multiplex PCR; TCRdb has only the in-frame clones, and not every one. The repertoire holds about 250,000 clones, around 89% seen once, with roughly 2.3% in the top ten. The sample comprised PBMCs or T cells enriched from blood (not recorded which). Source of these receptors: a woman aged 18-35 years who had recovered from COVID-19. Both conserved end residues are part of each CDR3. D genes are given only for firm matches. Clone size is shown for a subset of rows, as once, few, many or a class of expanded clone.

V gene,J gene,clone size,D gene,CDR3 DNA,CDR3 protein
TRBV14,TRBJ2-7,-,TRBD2,TGTGCCAGCAGCCAAGATTGGCCCTCGGTAGCGGGGGCCTACGAGCAGTACTTC,CASSQDWPSVAGAYEQYF
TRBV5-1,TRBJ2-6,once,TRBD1,TGCGCCAGCAGACCAGGGGGCGCTGGGGCCAACGTCCTGACTTTC,CASRPGGAGANVLTF
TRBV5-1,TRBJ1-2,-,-,TGCGCCAGCAGCTTGGAGGCAGGGGTGGGCTACACCTTC,CASSLEAGVGYTF
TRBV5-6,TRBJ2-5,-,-,TGTGCCAGCAGCCGGGGTCAACCTCGGGGAGAGACCCAGTACTTC,CASSRGQPRGETQYF
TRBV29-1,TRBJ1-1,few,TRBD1,TGCAGCGGCGATACAGGGGGAATGAACACTGAAGCTTTCTTT,CSGDTGGMNTEAFF
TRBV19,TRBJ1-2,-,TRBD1,TGTGCCAGTAGGGGCACAGGGGGCGATCGTGGCTACACCTTC,CASRGTGGDRGYTF
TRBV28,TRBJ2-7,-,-,TGTGCCAGCAGCCGGCCAGGGAATATCCACGAGCAGTACTTC,CASSRPGNIHEQYF
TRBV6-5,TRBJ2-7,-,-,TGTGCCAGCAGTATGGGCGGGGACTCCTACGAGCAGTACTTC,CASSMGGDSYEQYF
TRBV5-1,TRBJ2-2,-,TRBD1,TGCGCCAGCAGCGGACAGGGTAACACCGGGGAGCTGTTTTTT,CASSGQGNTGELFF
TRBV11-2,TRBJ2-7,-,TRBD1,TGTGCCAGCAGCTTAGGGGACAGGGGTTCCTACGAGCAGTACTTC,CASSLGDRGSYEQYF
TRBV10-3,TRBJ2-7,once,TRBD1,TGTGCCATCAGTGTTGGACAGGGGGCCCCTGGCCACGAGCAGTACTTC,CAISVGQGAPGHEQYF
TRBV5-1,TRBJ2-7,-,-,TGCGCCAGCAGCCCGGGGACACTTTCCTCCTACGAGCAGTACTTC,CASSPGTLSSYEQYF
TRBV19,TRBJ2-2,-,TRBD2,TGTGCCAGTTCCCAGAGGCTAGCGGGGGGTCCGAACACCGGGGAGCTGTTTTTT,CASSQRLAGGPNTGELFF